This note documents a single TCR beta chain sequence. Method: immunoSEQ multiplex PCR; TCRdb's copy keeps in-frame clones and lacks some. The sample includes about 50,000 clones, roughly 88% of them seen just once. This specimen belongs to a study of blood T cell repertoires in COVID-19. On the study more broadly: Some COVID-19 samples were acute and others convalescent; all came from the United States, Italy and Spain.

The CDR3 runs to 14 residues. The V gene's germline CDR1 is SGHTA and CDR2 FQGNSA. Between the trimmed V and J ends, which lost 0 bases and 2 bases, there was a span of 5 bases. The genes are TRBV7-2 and TRBJ2-1; D unclear. The sample comprised peripheral blood. This receptor was obtained from a woman in her sixties with acute or convalescent COVID-19. The CDR3 DNA reads TGTGCCAGCAGCTTAGCTCAGACCTACAATGAGCAGTTCTTC. Its translation: CASSLAQTYNEQFF.